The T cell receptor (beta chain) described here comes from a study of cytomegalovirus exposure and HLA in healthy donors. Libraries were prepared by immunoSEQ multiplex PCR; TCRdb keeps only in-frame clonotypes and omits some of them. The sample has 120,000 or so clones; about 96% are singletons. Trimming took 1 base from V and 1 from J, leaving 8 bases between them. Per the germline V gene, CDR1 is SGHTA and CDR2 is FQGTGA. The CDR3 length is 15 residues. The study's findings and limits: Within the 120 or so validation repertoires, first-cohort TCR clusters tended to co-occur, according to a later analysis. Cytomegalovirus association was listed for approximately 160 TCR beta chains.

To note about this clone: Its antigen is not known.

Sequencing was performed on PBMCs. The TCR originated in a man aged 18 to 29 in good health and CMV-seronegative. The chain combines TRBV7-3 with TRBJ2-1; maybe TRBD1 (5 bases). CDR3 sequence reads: CASSLIRVSYNEQFF. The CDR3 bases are TGTGCCAGCAGCTTAATCAGGGTTTCCTACAATGAGCAGTTCTTC.